The text below deals with one T cell receptor beta chain. CDR1 and CDR2 from the germline V gene are SEHNR and FQNEAQ (reference sequence). CDR3 length equals 14 residues. The V end lost 5 bases, the J end lost 2 bases, and 13 bases lay between the germline ends. The entry originates in a study of metastatic and nonmetastatic thyroid tumors. TCRdb re-analyzed the PCR reads through MiXCR. The table records about 39,000 clones, approximately 17% of them present only once. All patients reached thyroid surgery having received no treatment beforehand. The receptor comes from a female donor with papillary thyroid cancer or a benign thyroid nodule (not recorded which). Some clones in this sample may be carry-over from other donors' samples. The chain couples TRBV7-9 to TRBJ2-7; TRBD2 might be the D (6 bases). Source material: tumor tissue. The CDR3 sequence is CASSRLGSAYEQYF. CDR3 bases: TGTGCCAGCAGCAGGCTCGGGAGTGCCTACGAGCAGTACTTC.